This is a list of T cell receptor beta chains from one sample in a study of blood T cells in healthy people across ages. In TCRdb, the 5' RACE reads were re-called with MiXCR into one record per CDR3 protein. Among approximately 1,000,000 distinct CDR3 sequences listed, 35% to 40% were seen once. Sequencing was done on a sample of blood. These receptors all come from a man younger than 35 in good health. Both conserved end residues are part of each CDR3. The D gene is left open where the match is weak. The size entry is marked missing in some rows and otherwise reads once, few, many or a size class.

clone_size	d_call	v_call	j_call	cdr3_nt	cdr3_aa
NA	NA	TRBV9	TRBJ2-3	TGTGCCAGCAGCGTAGAGGACTACCCGGGGTCTGGATCCCACACAGATACGCAGTATTTT	CASSVEDYPGSGSHTDTQYF
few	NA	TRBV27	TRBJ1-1	TGTGCCAGCTACAGAGGGCCGAACACTGAAGCTTTCTTT	CASYRGPNTEAFF
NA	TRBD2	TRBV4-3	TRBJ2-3	TGCGCCAGCAGCCAAGGACTAGCGGGGGTAGACAGGGAGTATTTT	CASSQGLAGVDREYF
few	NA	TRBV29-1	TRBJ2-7	TGCAGCGTGGAATCAAGGGAGGACGGTCGCTACGAGCAGTACTTC	CSVESREDGRYEQYF
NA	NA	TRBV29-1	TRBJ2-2	TGCAGCGTTGAAGTCCGAGGAGGGGAAAACACCGGGGAGCTGTTTTTT	CSVEVRGGENTGELFF
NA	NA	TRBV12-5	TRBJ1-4	TGTGCTAGTGGTTCCGAAGCGTTGGAGCAGCGGGATGAAAAACTGTTTTTT	CASGSEALEQRDEKLFF
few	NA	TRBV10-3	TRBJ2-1	TGTGCCATCAGAGTATTGAATGAGCAGTTCTTC	CAIRVLNEQFF
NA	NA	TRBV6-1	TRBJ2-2	TGTGCCAGCAGTGAACAAGGAGGCCTTAACACCGGGGAGCTGTTTTTT	CASSEQGGLNTGELFF
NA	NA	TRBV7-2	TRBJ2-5	TGTGCCATCGGCCACAATGAGCAGTACTTC	CAIGHNEQYF
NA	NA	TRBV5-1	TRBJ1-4	TGCGCCAGCAGATCGCAGGATAATGAAAAACTGTTTTTT	CASRSQDNEKLFF
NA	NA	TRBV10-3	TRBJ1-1	TGTGCCATCAGTGAAGGCAGCCTGAACACTGAAGCTTTCTTT	CAISEGSLNTEAFF
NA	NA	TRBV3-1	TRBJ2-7	TGTGCCAGCAGCCAAGAGGTGGGGAGCCCCTACGAGCAGTACTTC	CASSQEVGSPYEQYF
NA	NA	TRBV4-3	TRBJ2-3	TGCGCCAGCAGCCAAGGGGCGGTGGGAAACACAGAGACGCAGTATTTT	CASSQGAVGNTETQYF
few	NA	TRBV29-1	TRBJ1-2	TGCAGCGTTGAAAACCGGGACCGTGGTCGTGGCTACACCTTC	CSVENRDRGRGYTF
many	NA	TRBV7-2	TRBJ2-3	TGTGCCAGCAGCTTACCAACAGGCACAGATACGCAGTATTTT	CASSLPTGTDTQYF
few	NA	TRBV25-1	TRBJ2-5	TGTGCCAGCTCCCCCCGCCTAGCGATAGGAGAGACCCAGTACTTC	CASSPRLAIGETQYF
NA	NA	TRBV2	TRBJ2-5	TGTGCCAGCAGTGGGGGGACGAACATGGAGACCCAGTACTTC	CASSGGTNMETQYF
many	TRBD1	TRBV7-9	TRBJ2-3	TGTGCCAGCAGCCCGGGACAGGGAGTAGATACGCAGTATTTT	CASSPGQGVDTQYF
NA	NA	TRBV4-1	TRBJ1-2	TGCGCCAGCAGCCAACCGGAGGGGTCTTTTTATGGCTACACCTTC	CASSQPEGSFYGYTF